The table lists the clone carrying this T cell receptor beta chain with a few counts. The CDR3 consists of 12 residues. The J segment lost 8 bases and the V segment lost 6 bases, leaving 5 bases of the junction unmatched. Germline V CDR1 and CDR2: MGHDK, SYGVNS. Via MiXCR, TCRdb re-called the PCR reads, giving one row per CDR3 protein. The sample yields almost 85,000 distinct CDR3 sequences, over 40% seen once. This entry comes from a study of CDR3 diversity in severe acne. The gene calls are TRBV25-1 and TRBJ1-2; 8 bases fit TRBD1. Sequencing input: blood. The sequence came from a male donor in good health, without acne. The CDR3 DNA reads as TGTGCCAGCAGCCAAGGGACAGGAGGCTACACCTTC. Its protein product is CASSQGTGGYTF.